This TCR beta chain was retrieved from a study of blood T cell repertoires in COVID-19. Sequencing used immunoSEQ multiplex PCR; TCRdb keeps in-frame clones, though not all of them. The sample yields 150,000 to 200,000 clones, around 80% seen once. J gave up 1 base and V 4 bases, and 11 bases lay outside the gene matches. Per the germline V gene, CDR1 is SGHTA and CDR2 is FQGNSA. The CDR3 runs to 17 residues. Input material: peripheral blood. The clonotype originates from a man in his 70s with active or convalescent COVID-19. The chain joins TRBV7-2 to TRBJ1-1, with 8 bases that match TRBD1. As DNA, the CDR3 is TGTGCCAGCAGCTCCGAACCCGGACAGGGCTGGAACACTGAAGCTTTCTTT. Amino acid sequence: CASSSEPGQGWNTEAFF.